Each of the 6 T cell receptor beta chains below was sequenced from the same sample in a study of T cell responses to AZD1222 COVID-19 vaccine. Method: immunoSEQ multiplex PCR; TCRdb's copy keeps in-frame clones and lacks some. The sample has over 120,000 clones, about 86% seen once. The source material was peripheral blood, sampled 28 days after the second AZD1222 dose. These receptors came from an adult who received the AZD1222 COVID-19 vaccine.

This clone was seen a handful of times. The chain has TRBV7-7 and TRBJ2-2; tentative D call: TRBD1 (6 bases). V dropped 0 bases and J dropped 7 bases, with 18 bases sitting between them. Germline V lookup: CDR1 SSHAT, CDR2 FNYEAQ (reference sequence). The CDR3 has 17 residues. The CDR3 here is CASSLAPAAGVNGELFF. CDR3 sequence (DNA): TGTGCCAGCAGCTTAGCCCCAGCGGCAGGGGTGAACGGGGAGCTGTTTTTT.

V gene TRBV28 combines with J gene TRBJ2-7; no clear D. Germline lookup yields CDR1 MDHEN and CDR2 SYDVKM. The ends were cut back, 4 bases at V and 0 bases at J, with 13 bases in the middle. The CDR3 has 15 residues. CDR3 in amino acids: CASSSPPYTSYEQYF. The CDR3 nucleotides read TGTGCCAGCAGTTCCCCTCCCTACACCTCCTACGAGCAGTACTTC. The entire variable domain, with the rest obtained from reference TRBV28 and TRBJ2-7, is as follows: DVKVTQSSRYLVKRTGEKVFLECVQDMDHENMFWYRQDPGLGLRLIYFSYDVKMKEKGDIPEGYSVSREKKERFSLILESASTNQTSMYLCASSSPPYTSYEQYFGPGTRLTVT.

This sequence joins TRBV9 and TRBJ2-1; 8 bases fit TRBD1. This CDR3 has 14 residues. Germline CDR1 SGDLS, CDR2 YYNGEE. J gave up 10 bases and V 3 bases, and 9 bases lay outside the gene matches. CDR3 nucleotides: TGTGCCAGCAGCGGAACGAGACAGGGGCGAGAGCAGTTCTTC. Translation gives CASSGTRQGREQFF. Drawing the rest from reference TRBV9 and TRBJ2-1, the complete variable domain is DSGVTQTPKHLITATGQRVTLRCSPRSGDLSVYWYQQSLDQGLQFLIQYYNGEERAKGNILERFSAQQFPDLHSELNLSSLELGDSALYFCASSGTRQGREQFFGPGTRLTVL.

This rearrangement joins TRBV27 to TRBJ2-7, with TRBD1 identical over 10 bases. From germline, CDR1 is MNHEY and CDR2 SMNVEV (reference sequence). V dropped 5 bases and J dropped 8; count of bases not matched to a gene: 12. There are 15 residues in the CDR3. The CDR3 region is CASSGTGAWAYQQYF. The CDR3 DNA follows: TGTGCCAGCAGTGGGACAGGGGCTTGGGCCTATCAGCAGTACTTC.

The rearrangement joins TRBV10-3 to TRBJ2-3; D is possibly TRBD2 (6 bases). CDR3 size: 12 residues. The germline V and J ends were trimmed by 10 bases and 0 bases, with 8 bases remaining between them. Germline CDR1 and CDR2: ENHRY and SYGVKD. The CDR3 DNA sequence: TGTGCCACCCGGGGGAGCACAGATACGCAGTATTTT. Encoded protein: CATRGSTDTQYF.

V and J are TRBV10-3 and TRBJ1-1; no reliable D call. The V and J ends lost 7 bases and 1 base respectively, with 10 bases between them. Per germline, CDR1 ENHRY and CDR2 SYGVKD. The CDR3 totals 13 residues. CDR3 coding DNA: TGTGCCATCACCTCTAAACCGAACACTGAAGCTTTCTTT. It codes for CAITSKPNTEAFF.